One and the same sample provided the 10 T cell receptor beta chains below, sequenced in a study of blood T cell repertoires in COVID-19. Measured with immunoSEQ multiplex PCR; TCRdb has only the in-frame clones, and not every one. The table lists 130,000 to 150,000 clones, roughly 84% of them singletons. The sequencing input was PBMCs or T cells enriched from blood (not recorded which). The receptors here all came from a woman aged 45-60 years who had been exposed to COVID-19.

This sequence joins TRBV10-1 and TRBJ2-2, with 9 nucleotides matching TRBD1. V shed 3 bases, J shed 7 bases, and the junction held 6 bases outside the gene matches. The CDR3 is made up of 15 amino acids. CDR1 WNHNN and CDR2 SYGVQD come from the germline V gene (reference sequence). The CDR3 nucleotides read TGCGCCAGCAGTGATCAACAGGGGGCCGTCGGGGAGCTGTTTTTT. Translated, it gives CASSDQQGAVGELFF.

This rearrangement joins TRBV27 to TRBJ1-3; D is unresolved. The CDR3 covers 16 residues. Between the trimmed V and J ends, which lost 5 bases and 1 base, there was a span of 15 bases. CDR1 and CDR2 (germline): MNHEY, SMNVEV (reference sequence). The CDR3 is CASSGGLVGSGNTIYF. The CDR3 DNA reads as TGTGCCAGCAGTGGAGGTCTGGTCGGATCTGGAAACACCATATATTTT.

A note on this clone: One end of the junction does not line up with germline, which may come from a read error. The chain is built from TRBV7-7 and TRBJ2-3, with a possible D match to TRBD2 (6 bases). The germline V gene has CDR1 SSHAT and CDR2 FNYEAQ (reference sequence). This CDR3 region has 14 residues. CDR3 bases: TGTGCTAGCAGCTTAGTAGGCGGAGGGGATACGCAGTATTTT. Residues: CASSLVGGGDTQYF.

The chain couples TRBV10-2 to TRBJ2-3, with TRBD2 matching 7 bases. J gave up 1 base and V 3 bases, and 1 base lay outside the gene matches. This CDR3 has 14 amino acids. Per germline, CDR1 WSHSY and CDR2 SAAADI. CDR3 amino acids: CASSDRGGTDTQYF. The CDR3 DNA reads as TGCGCCAGCAGTGACCGGGGGGGCACAGATACGCAGTATTTT.

V gene TRBV14 combines with J gene TRBJ1-2; D is perhaps TRBD1 (6 bases). Germline V CDR1 and CDR2: SGHDN, FVKESK. V was shortened by 4 bases and J by 4 bases, with 16 bases between the two germline ends. This CDR3 is 15 amino acids long. The DNA of the CDR3 is TGTGCCAGCAGCCGAAACAGGGTATTTGGCTATGGCTACACCTTC. This translates into CASSRNRVFGYGYTF.

The count of this clone is one. The V call is TRBV21-1, the J call TRBJ1-2. TRBV21-1 is tagged as a pseudogene. This CDR3 spans 16 amino acids. As DNA, the CDR3 is TGTGCCAGCAGCAAAGGGTTCCCGAAAGTGGGAGATGGCTACACCTTC. It is translated as CASSKGFPKVGDGYTF.

This clone is medium-sized (0.01 to 0.1%) by share. The J gene is TRBJ2-6, the V gene TRBV3-1 (or the pseudogene TRBV3-2); TRBD1 agrees at 7 bases. V was pared by 4 bases and J by 4 bases, with 7 bases of the junction left unmatched. The germline CDR1 and CDR2 sequences are LGHDT and YNNKEL (reference sequence). The CDR3 runs to 16 residues. Written as DNA, the CDR3 is TGTGCCAGCAGCCGACAGGGATCTTTCGGGGCCAACGTCCTGACTTTC. This encodes CASSRQGSFGANVLTF.

The chain has TRBV10-3 and TRBJ1-2, with a possible D match to TRBD1 (5 bases). The CDR3 length is 14 residues. V dropped 0 bases and J dropped 3 bases, with 8 bases sitting between them. Per the germline V gene, CDR1 is ENHRY and CDR2 is SYGVKD. CDR3 bases: TGTGCCATCAGTGAGTCGGTAGGGGACTATGGCTACACCTTC. The encoded protein is CAISESVGDYGYTF.

J is TRBJ1-5 and V is TRBV7-8, with unresolved D. The CDR3 is made up of 13 amino acids. The V gene's germline CDR1 is SGHVS and CDR2 FQNEAQ. V was cut by 4 bases and J by 0 bases, with 4 bases left in between. CDR3 loop: CASSYLSNQPQHF. CDR3 DNA: TGTGCCAGCAGCTATCTTAGCAATCAGCCCCAGCATTTT.

This chain connects TRBV5-1 to TRBJ2-3, with 7 bases matching TRBD1. This CDR3 has 14 amino acids. V shed 4 bases, J shed 6 bases, and the junction held 8 bases outside the gene matches. CDR1 and CDR2 from the germline V gene are SGHRS and YFSETQ. The CDR3 DNA reads TGCGCCAGCAGCCCCAACAGGGGCCGGGATACGCAGTATTTT. It specifies CASSPNRGRDTQYF.